This is a list of T cell receptor beta chains from one sample in a study of control samples from healthy donors and cancer patients. TCRdb's table, derived via immunoSEQ multiplex PCR, lists solely in-frame clones and lacks some. The sample yields under 85,000 clones, more than 85% seen once. The sequencing input was PBMCs. Receptors originate from a woman in her 40s with lung cancer. Both conserved end residues are trimmed from each CDR3. Each record gives: D gene, V gene, J gene, CDR3 protein. A D gene is named only where the DNA matches it firmly.

NA	TRBV29-1	TRBJ1-4	SVFAGTGNEKLF
NA	TRBV3-1/TRBV3-2	TRBJ1-2	ASSPAGANYGYT
NA	TRBV6-5	TRBJ1-2	ASSPNSGANGYT
NA	TRBV28	TRBJ2-2	ASQGLVTGELF
NA	TRBV15	TRBJ1-2	ATSRVQSPFGGYT
NA	TRBV6-6	TRBJ1-4	ASTPRQYNEKLF
NA	TRBV30	TRBJ2-7	AWTKQGWLYEQY
NA	TRBV9	TRBJ2-5	ASSSGTVKSQY
NA	TRBV7-2	TRBJ1-1	ASSLASGGGVTEAF
TRBD1	TRBV5-6	TRBJ1-2	ASSLATGGSYT
NA	TRBV7-9	TRBJ2-3	ASSLGGGVSDTQY
NA	TRBV5-1	TRBJ1-1	ASSPEGRNTEAF
NA	TRBV4-2	TRBJ1-5	ASSQATIKRHSNQPQH
TRBD2	TRBV5-1	TRBJ2-1	ASSHRTSGALDEQF
NA	TRBV2	TRBJ2-7	ASSPRGLYEQY
NA	TRBV5-4	TRBJ1-5	ASSLDDQPQH
NA	TRBV19	TRBJ1-5	ASSPTYSNQPQH
NA	TRBV5-1	TRBJ1-1	ASSLGLKSF
NA	TRBV11-2	TRBJ2-7	ASSLQFSSYEQY
TRBD1	TRBV10-3	TRBJ1-2	AISADRDRGDYGYT
NA	TRBV7-2	TRBJ2-7	ASSLAQLEQY